This TCR beta chain was captured by sequencing in a study of blood T cell repertoires in COVID-19. Whole-study context: T cells, B-cell-depleted T cells, or PBMCs provided the cDNA or gDNA that served as material.

Per germline, CDR1 SGDLS and CDR2 YYNGEE. This CDR3 has 14 residues. Trimming removed 2 bases from V and 5 bases from J, with 13 bases in between. As handled by the study authors: For nucleated cells, counts were estimated from reference gene primer amplification. The assay was immunoSEQ multiplex PCR, and TCRdb's table has in-frame clones only and misses some. Clone size and V and J calls were adopted from that table, with D and trimming inferred from the DNA. The table has 230,000 or so clones, about 90% seen once. The specimen was peripheral blood. This TCR was sampled from a middle-aged man with active or convalescent COVID-19. The V call is TRBV9, the J call TRBJ1-2; D is undetermined. The CDR3, as DNA: TGTGCCAGCAGCGTCTCCGAGGAAGGTTATGGCTACACCTTC. It translates to CASSVSEEGYGYTF.